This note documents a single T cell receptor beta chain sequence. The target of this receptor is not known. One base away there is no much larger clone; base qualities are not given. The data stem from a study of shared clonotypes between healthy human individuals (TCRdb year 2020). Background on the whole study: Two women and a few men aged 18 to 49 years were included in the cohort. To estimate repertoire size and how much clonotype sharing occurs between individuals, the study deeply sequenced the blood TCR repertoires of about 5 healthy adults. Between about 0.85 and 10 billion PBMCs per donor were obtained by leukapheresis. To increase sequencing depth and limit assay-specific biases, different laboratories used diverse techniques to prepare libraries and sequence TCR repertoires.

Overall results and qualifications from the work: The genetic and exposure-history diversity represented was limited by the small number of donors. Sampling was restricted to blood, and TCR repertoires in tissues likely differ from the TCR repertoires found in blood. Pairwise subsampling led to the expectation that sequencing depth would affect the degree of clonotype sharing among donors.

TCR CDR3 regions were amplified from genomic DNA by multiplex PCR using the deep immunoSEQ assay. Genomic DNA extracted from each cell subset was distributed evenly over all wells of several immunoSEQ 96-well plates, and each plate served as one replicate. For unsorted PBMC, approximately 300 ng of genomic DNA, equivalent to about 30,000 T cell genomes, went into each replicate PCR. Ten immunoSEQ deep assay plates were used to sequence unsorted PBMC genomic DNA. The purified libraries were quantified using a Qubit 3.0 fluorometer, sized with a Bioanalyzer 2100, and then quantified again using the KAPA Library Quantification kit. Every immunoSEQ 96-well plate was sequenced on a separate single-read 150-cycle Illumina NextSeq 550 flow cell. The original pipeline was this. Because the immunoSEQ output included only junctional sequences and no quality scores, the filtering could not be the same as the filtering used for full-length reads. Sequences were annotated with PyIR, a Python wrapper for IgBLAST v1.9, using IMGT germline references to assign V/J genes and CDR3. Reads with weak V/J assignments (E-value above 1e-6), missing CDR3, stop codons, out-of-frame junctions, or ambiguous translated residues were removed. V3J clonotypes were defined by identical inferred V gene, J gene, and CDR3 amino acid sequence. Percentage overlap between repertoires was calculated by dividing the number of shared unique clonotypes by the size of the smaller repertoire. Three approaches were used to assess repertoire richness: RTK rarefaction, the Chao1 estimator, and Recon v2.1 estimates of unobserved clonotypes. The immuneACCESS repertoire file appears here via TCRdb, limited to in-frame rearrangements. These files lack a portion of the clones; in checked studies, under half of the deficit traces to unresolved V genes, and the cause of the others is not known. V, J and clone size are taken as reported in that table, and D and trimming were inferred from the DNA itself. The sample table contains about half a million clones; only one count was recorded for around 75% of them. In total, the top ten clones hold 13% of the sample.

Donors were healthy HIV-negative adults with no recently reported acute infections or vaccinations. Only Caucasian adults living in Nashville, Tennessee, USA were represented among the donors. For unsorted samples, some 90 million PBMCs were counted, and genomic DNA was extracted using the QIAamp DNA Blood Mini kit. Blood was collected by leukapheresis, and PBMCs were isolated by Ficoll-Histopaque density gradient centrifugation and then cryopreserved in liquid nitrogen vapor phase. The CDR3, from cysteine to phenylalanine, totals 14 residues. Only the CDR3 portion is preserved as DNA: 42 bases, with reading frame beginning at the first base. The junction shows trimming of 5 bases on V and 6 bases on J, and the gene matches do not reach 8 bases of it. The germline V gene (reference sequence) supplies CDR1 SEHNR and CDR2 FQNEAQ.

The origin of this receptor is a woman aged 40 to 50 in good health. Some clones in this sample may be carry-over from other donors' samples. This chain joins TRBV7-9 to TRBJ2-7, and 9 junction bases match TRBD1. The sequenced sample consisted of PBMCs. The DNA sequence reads TGTGCCAGCAGCCTCGGGACAGGGTTCAGCGAGCAGTACTTC. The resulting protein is CASSLGTGFSEQYF.